Listed below are T cell receptor beta chains from one sample, sequenced in a study of Ad26.COV2.S vaccination and SARS-CoV-2 variants. Some clones are missing from TCRdb's copy, which holds only in-frame ones; the method was immunoSEQ multiplex PCR. The sample records some 250,000 clones, 85% to 90% being singletons. This specimen consisted of peripheral blood, obtained in a trial of Ad26.COV2.S vaccine versus placebo. The receptor source for this set is a person aged 18 to 59 who received the Ad26.COV2.S COVID-19 vaccine or a placebo. Both conserved end residues are part of each CDR3. D genes are given only for firm matches. A clone size is listed for some rows: how often the clone was seen (once, few, many), or a class if it is expanded.

clone size	D gene	V gene	J gene	CDR3 protein	CDR3 DNA
-	-	TRBV19	TRBJ1-5	CASSIFVSNQPQHF	TGTGCCAGTAGTATTTTCGTTAGCAATCAGCCCCAGCATTTT
-	-	TRBV27	TRBJ1-5	CASSLFVSSNQPQHF	TGTGCCAGCAGTTTATTCGTCTCAAGCAATCAGCCCCAGCATTTT
-	TRBD1	TRBV5-6	TRBJ1-2	CASTPDRGYGYTF	TGTGCCAGCACCCCCGACAGGGGCTATGGCTACACCTTC
once	-	TRBV28	TRBJ2-7	CASSRPVRAEQYF	TGTGCCAGCAGTCGCCCCGTGAGGGCCGAGCAGTACTTC
-	TRBD2	TRBV27	TRBJ2-3	CASSPIARGRGGTDTQYF	TGTGCCAGCAGCCCCATCGCCCGCGGGAGAGGGGGCACAGATACGCAGTATTTT
-	-	TRBV19	TRBJ1-5	CASSRGWDQPQHF	TGTGCCAGTAGTAGGGGTTGGGATCAGCCCCAGCATTTT
-	-	TRBV4-2	TRBJ2-5	CASSQEDQVGRETQYF	TGTGCCAGCAGCCAAGAGGATCAAGTTGGTAGAGAGACCCAGTACTTC
-	TRBD2	TRBV7-2	TRBJ2-7	CASSQVSGGSYEQYF	TGTGCCAGCAGCCAAGTTAGCGGGGGCTCCTACGAGCAGTACTTC
-	-	TRBV12-3/TRBV12-4	TRBJ1-1	CASSHRAGQEAFF	TGTGCCAGCTCTCACAGGGCCGGGCAGGAAGCTTTCTTT
-	TRBD1	TRBV3-1/TRBV3-2	TRBJ1-5	CASSPYRGTSNQPQHF	TGTGCCAGCAGCCCCTACAGGGGAACAAGCAATCAGCCCCAGCATTTT
-	-	TRBV6-5	TRBJ2-7	CASSYSGWTYEQYF	TGTGCCAGCAGTTACTCGGGCTGGACCTACGAGCAGTACTTC
-	-	TRBV4-2	TRBJ1-3	CASSQEGGNTIYF	TGTGCCAGCAGCCAAGAGGGCGGAAACACCATATATTTT
-	TRBD2	TRBV5-4	TRBJ2-7	CASSHGPGLAGLSSYEQYF	TGTGCCAGCAGCCATGGCCCGGGACTAGCGGGCCTGAGCTCCTACGAGCAGTACTTC
-	-	TRBV27	TRBJ2-7	CASRSGLRYEQYF	TGTGCCAGCCGCTCGGGACTCCGCTACGAGCAGTACTTC
-	TRBD1	TRBV10-2	TRBJ1-5	CASTVSGGTSQHF	TGCGCCAGCACTGTATCAGGGGGCACGTCCCAGCATTTT
-	-	TRBV7-2	TRBJ2-7	CASSLAGGGYEQYF	TGTGCCAGCAGCTTAGCGGGAGGGGGCTACGAGCAGTACTTC
-	TRBD1	TRBV10-3	TRBJ2-7	CAIAGTGETSEQYF	TGTGCCATCGCCGGGACAGGGGAAACGTCCGAGCAGTACTTC
-	-	TRBV11-1	TRBJ1-1	CASSKGEHGDTEAFF	TGTGCCAGCAGCAAAGGGGAACATGGGGACACTGAAGCTTTCTTT